This is a list of T cell receptor beta chains from one sample in a study of blood T cell repertoires in COVID-19. The protocol was immunoSEQ multiplex PCR, while the TCRdb copy is restricted to in-frame clones and leaves out a portion. The sample shows 150,000 to 200,000 clones, around 91% of them seen only once. What was sequenced was peripheral blood. The source is a man in his fifties or sixties with acute or convalescent COVID-19. The CDR3 runs from the conserved cysteine through the conserved F or W. The D gene is left open where the match is weak. The size of a clone is reported for some rows only, either as once, few or many, or as a class for expanded clones.

V: TRBV9
size: -
J: TRBJ2-5
D: TRBD2
CDR3: CASSGLEREQLGETQYF
DNA: TGTGCCAGCAGCGGCCTTGAGCGGGAGCAGTTGGGAGAGACCCAGTACTTC

V: TRBV6-5
size: -
J: TRBJ1-1
D: TRBD1
CDR3: CASSYHRDRVTEAFF
DNA: TGTGCCAGCAGTTATCACCGGGACAGGGTTACTGAAGCTTTCTTT

V: TRBV29-1
size: -
J: TRBJ1-1
D: TRBD1
CDR3: CSVEGDRPDFEAFF
DNA: TGCAGCGTTGAAGGGGACAGGCCTGACTTTGAAGCTTTCTTT

V: TRBV7-9
size: once
J: TRBJ2-3
D: TRBD1
CDR3: CASSFGTGGTDTQYF
DNA: TGTGCCAGCAGCTTTGGGACAGGGGGCACAGATACGCAGTATTTT

V: TRBV29-1
size: few
J: TRBJ2-1
D: -
CDR3: CSGTVYNEQFF
DNA: TGCAGCGGGACAGTATACAATGAGCAGTTCTTC

V: TRBV2
size: -
J: TRBJ2-2
D: -
CDR3: CASSALTNTGELFF
DNA: TGTGCCAGCAGTGCACTTACGAACACCGGGGAGCTGTTTTTT

V: TRBV11-2
size: -
J: TRBJ2-5
D: -
CDR3: CAVGEFRETQYF
DNA: TGTGCCGTTGGGGAGTTTCGGGAGACCCAGTACTTC

V: TRBV19
size: -
J: TRBJ1-4
D: -
CDR3: CASSITGSENEKLFF
DNA: TGTGCCAGTAGCATAACAGGGTCCGAGAATGAAAAACTGTTTTTT

V: TRBV7-6
size: -
J: TRBJ2-1
D: TRBD2
CDR3: CASSLAAGTSGKYNEQFF
DNA: TGTGCCAGCAGCTTAGCCGCTGGGACTAGCGGGAAGTACAATGAGCAGTTCTTC

V: TRBV4-3
size: -
J: TRBJ2-6
D: -
CDR3: CASSPAVTGISGANVLTF
DNA: TGCGCCAGCAGCCCAGCAGTGACAGGCATCTCTGGGGCCAACGTCCTGACTTTC

V: TRBV10-2
size: -
J: TRBJ2-2
D: TRBD2
CDR3: CASASGTSVGELFF
DNA: TGCGCCAGCGCCTCCGGGACTAGCGTCGGGGAGCTGTTTTTT

V: TRBV27
size: -
J: TRBJ1-4
D: TRBD1
CDR3: CASSWDRSNEKLFF
DNA: TGTGCCAGCAGTTGGGACAGAAGTAATGAAAAACTGTTTTTT

V: TRBV28
size: -
J: TRBJ2-1
D: -
CDR3: CASSPRGSRPYNEQFF
DNA: TGTGCCAGCAGTCCCCGGGGGTCACGTCCCTACAATGAGCAGTTCTTC

V: TRBV5-1
size: -
J: TRBJ2-5
D: -
CDR3: CASKRAMETQYF
DNA: TGCGCCAGCAAGCGAGCGATGGAGACCCAGTACTTC

V: TRBV28
size: -
J: TRBJ1-5
D: TRBD1
CDR3: CASSFTGASNQPQHF
DNA: TGTGCCAGCAGTTTTACAGGGGCGAGCAATCAGCCCCAGCATTTT

V: TRBV3-1/TRBV3-2
size: -
J: TRBJ1-1
D: -
CDR3: CASSHGGAEAFF
DNA: TGTGCCAGCAGCCATGGGGGCGCTGAAGCTTTCTTT

V: TRBV4-3
size: -
J: TRBJ1-3
D: TRBD1
CDR3: CASSQETGGSGNTIYF
DNA: TGCGCCAGCAGCCAAGAGACAGGGGGCTCCGGAAACACCATATATTTT